This TCR beta chain was observed in a study of shared clonotypes between healthy human individuals. Study-level information: For every donor, three CD4 naive, three CD4 memory, two CD8 naive and one CD8 memory plates were used.

Study observations and caveats: Lower generation probabilities were found for non-shared clonotypes than for those shared by all four donors. Clonotype sharing among donors, it was expected, would be affected by sequencing depth.

Remarks on this clone: Its antigen is undetermined.

In the original processing: ImmunoSEQ yielded junction-only sequences lacking quality scores, so filtering differed. TCRdb keeps only in-frame clones here, not all; method: immunoSEQ multiplex PCR. V and J calls and clone size are those listed in that table; D and trimming were worked out from the DNA. The sample contains about 530,000 clones, around 96% of which appear only once. The receptor's source is a woman aged 30 to 39 in good health. Sequenced material: naive CD4+ T cells sorted from blood. Subset given: CD45RA+ positively selected.

CDR3 protein: CASSLETGGNSPLHF. The CDR3 DNA sequence: TGTGCCAGCAGTTTAGAGACAGGAGGTAATTCACCCCTCCACTTT. V usage is TRBV28 and J usage is TRBJ1-6; TRBD1 might be the D (6 bases). Between the trimmed V and J ends, which lost 2 bases and 6 bases, there was a span of 11 bases. CDR3 size: 15 residues. Germline values: CDR1 MDHEN, CDR2 SYDVKM.